A single sample is the source of the 28 T cell receptor beta chains below, sequenced in a study of lymphopenia after photon versus proton radiotherapy. The method was immunoSEQ multiplex PCR; TCRdb's version includes in-frame clones alone and lacks a portion of them. The table has 15,000 or so clones, under 90% seen once. The sample in question was peripheral blood, obtained from a patient treated with photon-based radiotherapy. Receptor source: a man aged 45 to 65 with gastric cancer.

The chain combines TRBV19 with TRBJ1-2; 7 positions agree with TRBD1. CDR3 length: 14 residues. V shed 7 bases, J shed 4 bases, and the junction held 9 bases outside the gene matches. Germline CDR1 is LNHDA and CDR2 is SQIVND (reference sequence). The CDR3 spells CASTVSDRFYGYTF. CDR3 DNA: TGTGCCAGTACCGTCTCGGACAGGTTCTATGGCTACACCTTC.

The chain combines TRBV5-1 with TRBJ1-1; D uncertain. Looked up from germline, CDR1 is SGHRS and CDR2 is YFSETQ. This CDR3 is 13 amino acids long. V dropped 0 bases and J dropped 4 bases, with 7 bases sitting between them. As DNA, the CDR3 is TGCGCCAGCAGCTTGGTTCCGGGCACTGAAGCTTTCTTT. Residues: CASSLVPGTEAFF.

This rearrangement joins TRBV7-8 to TRBJ1-6; TRBD1 is a possible D gene (6 bases). Germline V gives CDR1 SGHVS, CDR2 FQNEAQ. The length of the CDR3 is 18 residues. Trimming removed 1 base from V and 9 bases from J, with 22 bases in between. CDR3 region: CASSLGMGGQNRRSPLHF. CDR3 sequence (DNA): TGTGCCAGCAGCTTAGGCATGGGGGGGCAGAACCGCCGTTCACCCCTCCACTTT.

The chain employs TRBV6-1 and TRBJ1-1; no firm D call. The germline V gene encodes CDR1 MNHNS and CDR2 SASEGT. V was clipped by 1 base and J by 8 bases, with 11 bases between them. The CDR3 runs to 13 residues. The CDR3 DNA is TGTGCCAGCAGTGAAGGGAGGGATACCGAAGCTTTCTTT. Protein product: CASSEGRDTEAFF.

The chain uses TRBV2 and TRBJ2-3, with D possibly matching TRBD1 (6 bases). V was shortened by 2 bases and J by 2 bases, with 8 bases between the two germline ends. From germline, CDR1 is SNHLY and CDR2 FYNNEI. This CDR3 contains 14 residues. CDR3 amino acids: CASSEHRVTDTQYF. In DNA form, the CDR3 reads TGTGCCAGCAGTGAACACAGGGTCACAGATACGCAGTATTTT.

V usage is TRBV27 and J usage is TRBJ2-1, with TRBD2 identical over 9 bases. The CDR3 contains 14 residues. V shed 7 bases and J 8 bases; nucleotides not matched to a gene: 9. Germline V gene data show CDR1 as MNHEY and CDR2 as SMNVEV (reference sequence). CDR3 sequence reads: CASTGGGAWDEQFF. CDR3 DNA: TGTGCCAGCACCGGCGGGGGGGCCTGGGATGAGCAGTTCTTC.

In its sample, this clone ranks as medium-sized (0.01 to 0.1%). This chain links TRBV6-5 with TRBJ1-5; TRBD1 aligns across 7 bases. From germline, CDR1 is MNHEY and CDR2 SVGAGI. CDR3 length equals 15 residues. V was pared by 0 bases and J by 6 bases, with 5 bases of the junction left unmatched. The CDR3 sequence: CASSYSRGGTQPQHF. The CDR3 nucleotides are TGTGCCAGCAGTTACTCGAGAGGGGGCACTCAGCCCCAGCATTTT.

This clone was seen more than once but under ten times. CDR3 sequence (DNA): TGTGCCAGTAGTATCTCGGGACTTAACTATGGCTACACCTTC. Encoded protein: CASSISGLNYGYTF. This chain connects TRBV19 to TRBJ1-2; D might be TRBD1 (5 bases). V was pared by 3 bases and J by 1 base, with 9 bases between. Per the germline V gene, CDR1 is LNHDA and CDR2 is SQIVND (reference sequence). The CDR3 has 14 amino acids.

The chain combines TRBV7-9 with TRBJ2-5; possible D gene TRBD1, 6 bases. The CDR3 spans 16 residues. Trimming stripped 6 bases from V and 2 bases from J, with 19 bases between. Germline values: CDR1 SEHNR, CDR2 FQNEAQ (reference sequence). The CDR3 DNA reads TGTGCCAGCAGAATTAAGACAGGCTCTGTACAAGAGACCCAGTACTTC. Translating gives CASRIKTGSVQETQYF. The variable domain in full, with the rest retrieved from reference TRBV7-9 and TRBJ2-5, is DTGVSQNPRHKITKRGQNVTFRCDPISEHNRLYWYRQTLGQGPEFLTYFQNEAQLEKSRLLSDRFSAERPKGSFSTLEIQRTEQGDSAMYLCASRIKTGSVQETQYFGPGTRLLVL.

A note on this clone: The sample holds other DNA sequences that translate to the same CDR3. V usage is TRBV19 and J usage is TRBJ2-5; D remains ambiguous. The V end was cut by 5 bases, the J end by 1 base, with 11 bases between. Germline loops: CDR1 LNHDA, CDR2 SQIVND (reference sequence). This CDR3 spans 14 amino acids. CDR3 nucleotide sequence: TGTGCCAGTAGTTTCGGTACAGCCCAAGAGACCCAGTACTTC. Amino acid sequence: CASSFGTAQETQYF.

The chain has TRBV19 and TRBJ2-7; D not certain. Germline V gives CDR1 LNHDA, CDR2 SQIVND (reference sequence). The CDR3 runs to 16 residues. V was shortened by 0 bases and J by 0 bases, with 12 bases between the two germline ends. The CDR3 sequence is CASSIDMSSGSYEQYF. DNA of the CDR3: TGTGCCAGTAGTATAGATATGAGTTCCGGCTCCTACGAGCAGTACTTC.

The chain combines TRBV29-1 with TRBJ2-2; a possible D gene is TRBD2 (6 bases). Germline values: CDR1 SQVTM, CDR2 ANQGSEA. Between the trimmed V and J ends, which lost 7 bases and 0 bases, there was a span of 18 bases. This CDR3 is built from 16 residues. The CDR3: CSAGRVTVPNTGELFF. The CDR3 nucleotides read TGCAGCGCCGGGAGAGTTACAGTACCGAACACCGGGGAGCTGTTTTTT.

The V call is TRBV6-1, the J call TRBJ2-7; the D is unclear. The CDR3 consists of 12 residues. Germline CDR1 MNHNS, CDR2 SASEGT. Trimming left V 7 bases short and J 4 bases short, with 11 bases between. CDR3 coding DNA: TGTGCCAGCACCCGGACGATATACGAGCAGTACTTC. This encodes CASTRTIYEQYF.

This chain links TRBV5-4 with TRBJ1-6, with unresolved D. V was cut by 0 bases and J by 7 bases, with 11 bases left in between. The length of the CDR3 is 15 residues. Per the germline V gene, CDR1 is SGHNT and CDR2 is YYREEE (reference sequence). This chain's CDR3 is CASSLVAEINSPLHF. In DNA, the CDR3 is TGTGCCAGCAGCTTGGTGGCAGAAATAAATTCACCCCTCCACTTT. Variable domain in full (rest from reference TRBV5-4 and TRBJ1-6): ETGVTQSPTHLIKTRGQQVTLRCSSQSGHNTVSWYQQALGQGPQFIFQYYREEENGRGNFPPRFSGLQFPNYSSELNVNALELDDSALYLCASSLVAEINSPLHFGNGTRLTVT.

This clone was seen a handful of times. The V call is TRBV18, the J call TRBJ2-3; D gene unclear. The germline V and J ends were trimmed by 6 bases and 2 bases, with 9 bases remaining between them. From germline, CDR1 is KGHSH and CDR2 LQKENI. The CDR3 is 13 residues long. The CDR3 sequence is CASSERITDTQYF. In DNA, the CDR3 is TGTGCCAGCTCCGAACGAATCACAGATACGCAGTATTTT.

This sequence joins TRBV2 and TRBJ1-1; TRBD1 matches at 7 bases. V trimming: 3 bases; J trimming: 7 bases; junction bases outside the gene matches: 5. The CDR3 is 13 amino acids. From germline, CDR1 is SNHLY and CDR2 FYNNEI. CDR3 protein: CASSDVQGNEAFF. CDR3 nucleotides: TGTGCCAGCAGTGATGTACAGGGGAATGAAGCTTTCTTT.

This clone was seen a single time. The chain couples TRBV4-1 to TRBJ2-3; D may match TRBD1 or TRBD2 (6 bases each). The CDR3 has 15 residues. The germline V gene encodes CDR1 MGHRA and CDR2 YSYEKL. V shed 6 bases and J shed 2 bases, with 15 bases lying between them. The CDR3 sequence: CASSLSGANTDTQYF. CDR3 in DNA: TGCGCCAGCAGTCTTTCGGGGGCCAACACAGATACGCAGTATTTT.

V gene TRBV6-5 combines with J gene TRBJ2-3, with TRBD2 matching 12 bases. The CDR3 consists of 16 residues. V lost 4 bases to trimming and J lost 6 bases; unmatched junction nucleotides: 8. Per the germline V gene, CDR1 is MNHEY and CDR2 is SVGAGI. CDR3: CASSSGTSGLADTQYF. DNA of the CDR3: TGTGCCAGCAGTTCCGGGACTAGCGGGCTTGCGGATACGCAGTATTTT.

The V gene is TRBV27, the J gene TRBJ2-6; D is unclear. Trimming stripped 0 bases from V and 0 bases from J, with 3 bases between. Germline values: CDR1 MNHEY, CDR2 SMNVEV (reference sequence). CDR3 length: 15 residues. The CDR3 nucleotides read TGTGCCAGCAGTTTATCGGGCTCTGGGGCCAACGTCCTGACTTTC. It specifies CASSLSGSGANVLTF.

The V call is TRBV29-1, the J call TRBJ1-3; no definite D call. V shed 7 bases and J shed 8 bases, with 18 bases lying between them. The CDR3 contains 13 residues. CDR1 and CDR2 (germline): SQVTM, ANQGSEA. The CDR3 sequence: CSDPPPKGYTIYF. CDR3 nucleotides: TGCAGCGATCCCCCCCCGAAGGGATACACCATATATTTT.

CDR3: CASSEFPGAYGYTF. CDR3 nucleotides: TGCGCCAGCAGCGAATTCCCAGGGGCGTATGGCTACACCTTC. The chain uses TRBV5-1 and TRBJ1-2; D perhaps matches TRBD1 (6 bases). The CDR3 has 14 amino acids. Per germline, CDR1 SGHRS and CDR2 YFSETQ. V lost 4 bases, J lost 5 bases, and 15 bases lay in between. The full variable domain, its missing parts supplied by reference TRBV5-1 and TRBJ1-2, is KAGVTQTPRYLIKTRGQQVTLSCSPISGHRSVSWYQQTPGQGLQFLFEYFSETQRNKGNFPGRFSGRQFSNSRSEMNVSTLELGDSALYLCASSEFPGAYGYTFGSGTRLTVV.

The chain carries TRBV10-3 and TRBJ2-3; TRBD1 aligns across 7 bases. With 6 bases clipped from V and 3 bases from J, the junction kept 6 bases outside the gene matches. Germline CDR1 ENHRY, CDR2 SYGVKD. The CDR3 covers 14 residues. The CDR3 DNA follows: TGTGCCATCAGCTCGACAGGGAAAACAGATACGCAGTATTTT. Translating it yields CAISSTGKTDTQYF.

V gene TRBV15 combines with J gene TRBJ2-3, with 7 bases matching TRBD2. V gave up 3 bases and J gave up 0 bases; unmatched junction bases: 3. CDR1 is LNHNV and CDR2 is YYDKDF in the germline V gene (reference sequence). CDR3 length: 15 amino acids. CDR3 in amino acids: CATSRGGKSTDTQYF. CDR3 nucleotide sequence: TGTGCCACCAGCAGGGGGGGGAAAAGCACAGATACGCAGTATTTT.

V usage is TRBV14 and J usage is TRBJ2-3; TRBD2 matches at 8 bases. The CDR3 sequence is 15 residues long. The V gene's germline CDR1 is SGHDN and CDR2 FVKESK. With 4 bases clipped from V and 2 bases from J, the junction kept 5 bases outside the gene matches. In nucleotides, the CDR3 is TGTGCCAGCAGCCGAGCGGGGGTACTCACAGATACGCAGTATTTT. It yields the protein CASSRAGVLTDTQYF.

The chain couples TRBV10-2 to TRBJ2-3; TRBD2 agrees at 10 bases. Germline V gene sequence: CDR1 WSHSY, CDR2 SAAADI. The V gene end was trimmed by 0 bases and the J gene end by 5 bases; junction bases not matched to a gene: 8. CDR3 size: 17 residues. The CDR3 nucleotides read TGCGCCAGCAGTGAGTCGAATGGGCTAGCGGGGGTAGATACGCAGTATTTT. Translated, it gives CASSESNGLAGVDTQYF.

The chain recombines TRBV10-3 with TRBJ2-3, with D possibly TRBD2 on 7 matching bases. Germline values: CDR1 ENHRY, CDR2 SYGVKD. V dropped 5 bases and J dropped 4 bases, with 19 bases sitting between them. The CDR3 is 16 amino acids. The DNA of the CDR3 is TGTGCCATCAGTTTCGAGGGGGGGGATAAAGCAGATACGCAGTATTTT. This codes for CAISFEGGDKADTQYF.

The V and J genes are TRBV11-2 and TRBJ1-2; D not certain. Per the germline V gene, CDR1 is SGHAT and CDR2 is FQNNGV. The CDR3 loop spans 14 amino acids. Trimming left V 1 base short and J 7 bases short, with 13 bases between. For the CDR3, the DNA is TGTGCCAGCAGCTTAGGGACGGATATTTCTGGCTACACCTTC. It codes for CASSLGTDISGYTF.

The gene calls are TRBV6-1 and TRBJ1-5; unclear D gene. CDR1 is MNHNS and CDR2 is SASEGT in the germline V gene. The CDR3 is 14 residues long. V lost 6 bases, J lost 0 bases, and 9 bases lay in between. CDR3 sequence (DNA): TGTGCCAGCAGGGGCGCTTATAGCAATCAGCCCCAGCATTTT. Translation gives CASRGAYSNQPQHF.